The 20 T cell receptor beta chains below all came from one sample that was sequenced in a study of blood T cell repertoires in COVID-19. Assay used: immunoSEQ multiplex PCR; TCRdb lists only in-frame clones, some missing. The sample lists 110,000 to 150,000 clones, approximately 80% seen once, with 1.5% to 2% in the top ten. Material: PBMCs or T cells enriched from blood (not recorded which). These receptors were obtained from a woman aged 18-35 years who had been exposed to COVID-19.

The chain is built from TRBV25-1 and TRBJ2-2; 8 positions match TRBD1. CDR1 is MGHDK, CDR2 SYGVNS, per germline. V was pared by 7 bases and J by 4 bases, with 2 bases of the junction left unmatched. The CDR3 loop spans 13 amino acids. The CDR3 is CASTDRVTGELFF. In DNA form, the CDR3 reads TGTGCCAGCACGGACAGGGTCACCGGGGAGCTGTTTTTT.

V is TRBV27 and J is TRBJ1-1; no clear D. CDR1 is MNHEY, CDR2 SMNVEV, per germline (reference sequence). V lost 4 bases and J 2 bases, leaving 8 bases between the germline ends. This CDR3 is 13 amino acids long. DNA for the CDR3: TGTGCCAGCAGTTACCAGATTAACACTGAAGCTTTCTTT. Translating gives CASSYQINTEAFF.

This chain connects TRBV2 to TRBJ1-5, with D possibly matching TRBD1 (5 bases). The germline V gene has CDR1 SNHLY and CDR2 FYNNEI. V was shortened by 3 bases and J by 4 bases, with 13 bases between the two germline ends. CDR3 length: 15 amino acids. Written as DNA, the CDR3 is TGTGCCAGCAGTGAGGGCTGGACACAAAATCAGCCCCAGCATTTT. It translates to CASSEGWTQNQPQHF. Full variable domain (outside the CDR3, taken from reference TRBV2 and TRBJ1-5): EPEVTQTPSHQVTQMGQEVILRCVPISNHLYFYWYRQILGQKVEFLVSFYNNEISEKSEIFDDQFSVERPDGSNFTLKIRSTKLEDSAMYFCASSEGWTQNQPQHFGDGTRLSIL.

The CDR3 DNA sequence: TGTGCCAGCAGTTTGAGACCTCTAGCGGGGGAGGACACCGGGGAGCTGTTTTTT. It is translated as CASSLRPLAGEDTGELFF. This sequence joins TRBV7-2 and TRBJ2-2, with 10 bases fitting TRBD2. The CDR3 consists of 18 residues. CDR1 is SGHTA and CDR2 is FQGNSA in the germline V gene. V was pared by 6 bases and J by 3 bases, with 13 bases of the junction left unmatched.

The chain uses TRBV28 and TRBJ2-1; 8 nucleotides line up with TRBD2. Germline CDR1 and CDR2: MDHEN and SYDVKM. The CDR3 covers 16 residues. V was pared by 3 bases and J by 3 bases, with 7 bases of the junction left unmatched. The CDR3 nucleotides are TGTGCCAGCAGTTTCGGGGGGGAGGGCCGCTACAATGAGCAGTTCTTC. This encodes CASSFGGEGRYNEQFF.

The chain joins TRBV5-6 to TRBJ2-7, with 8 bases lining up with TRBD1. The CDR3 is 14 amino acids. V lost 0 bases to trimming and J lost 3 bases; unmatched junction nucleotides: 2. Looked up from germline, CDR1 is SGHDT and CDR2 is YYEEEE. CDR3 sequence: CASSLGQGIYEQYF. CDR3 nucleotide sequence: TGTGCCAGCAGCTTGGGACAGGGGATCTACGAGCAGTACTTC.

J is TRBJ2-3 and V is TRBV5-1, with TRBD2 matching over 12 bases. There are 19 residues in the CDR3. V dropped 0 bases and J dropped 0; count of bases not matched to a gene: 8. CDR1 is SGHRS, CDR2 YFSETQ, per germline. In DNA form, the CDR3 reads TGCGCCAGCAGCTTGGGACTAGCGGGAGCTGGGCGGAGCACAGATACGCAGTATTTT. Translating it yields CASSLGLAGAGRSTDTQYF.

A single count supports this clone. CDR3 amino acids: CASSSGITNTGELFF. DNA of the CDR3: TGTGCCAGCAGCTCAGGGATTACGAACACCGGGGAGCTGTTTTTT. J is TRBJ2-2 and V is TRBV5-5, with a weak D call TRBD1 (5 bases). The CDR3 length is 15 residues. CDR1 is SGHKS, CDR2 YYEKEE, per germline (reference sequence). With 3 bases removed from V and 0 bases from J, the gap between germline ends came to 9 bases.

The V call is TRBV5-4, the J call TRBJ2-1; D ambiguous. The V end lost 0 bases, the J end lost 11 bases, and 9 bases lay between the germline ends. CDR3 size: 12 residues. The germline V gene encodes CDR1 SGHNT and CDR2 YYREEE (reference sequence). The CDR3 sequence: CASSLGLQQQFF. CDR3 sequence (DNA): TGTGCCAGCAGCTTGGGATTACAGCAGCAGTTCTTC. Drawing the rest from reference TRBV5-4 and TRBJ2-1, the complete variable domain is ETGVTQSPTHLIKTRGQQVTLRCSSQSGHNTVSWYQQALGQGPQFIFQYYREEENGRGNFPPRFSGLQFPNYSSELNVNALELDDSALYLCASSLGLQQQFFGPGTRLTVL.

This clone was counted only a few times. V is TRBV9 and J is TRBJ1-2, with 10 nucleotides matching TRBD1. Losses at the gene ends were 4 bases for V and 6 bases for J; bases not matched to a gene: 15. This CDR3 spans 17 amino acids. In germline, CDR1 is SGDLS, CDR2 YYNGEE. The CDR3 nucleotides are TGTGCCAGCAGCACGAGGGACAGGGGTGTGAGTAAGAATGGCTACACCTTC. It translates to CASSTRDRGVSKNGYTF.

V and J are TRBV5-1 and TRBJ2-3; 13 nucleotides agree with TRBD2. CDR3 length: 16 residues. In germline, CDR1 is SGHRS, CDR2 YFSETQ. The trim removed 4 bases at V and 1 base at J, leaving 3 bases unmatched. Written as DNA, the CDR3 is TGCGCCAGCAGCACCGGACTAGCGGGAGGCACAGATACGCAGTATTTT. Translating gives CASSTGLAGGTDTQYF.

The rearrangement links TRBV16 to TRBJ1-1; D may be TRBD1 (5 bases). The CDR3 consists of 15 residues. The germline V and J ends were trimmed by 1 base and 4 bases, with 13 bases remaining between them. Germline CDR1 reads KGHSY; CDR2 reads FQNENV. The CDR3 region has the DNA TGTGCCAGCAGCCAATGGAGTCAGGGAACCACTGAAGCTTTCTTT. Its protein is CASSQWSQGTTEAFF. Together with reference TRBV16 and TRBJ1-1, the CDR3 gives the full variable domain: GEEVAQTPKHLVRGEGQKAKLYCAPIKGHSYVFWYQQVLKNEFKFLISFQNENVFDETGMPKERFSAKCLPNSPCSLEIQATKLEDSAVYFCASSQWSQGTTEAFFGQGTRLTVV.

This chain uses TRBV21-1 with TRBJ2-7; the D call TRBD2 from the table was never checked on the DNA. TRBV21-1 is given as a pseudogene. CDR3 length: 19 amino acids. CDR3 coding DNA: TGTGCCAGCAGCAAAATGGGAACTAGGACTCCTTACAACTCCTACGAGCAGTACTTC. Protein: CASSKMGTRTPYNSYEQYF.

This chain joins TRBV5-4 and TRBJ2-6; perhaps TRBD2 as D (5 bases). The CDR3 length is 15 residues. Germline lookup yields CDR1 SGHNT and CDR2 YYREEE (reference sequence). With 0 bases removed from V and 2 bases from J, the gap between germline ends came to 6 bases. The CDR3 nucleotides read TGTGCCAGCAGCTTGGGGGAGCCTGGGGCCAACGTCCTGACTTTC. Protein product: CASSLGEPGANVLTF. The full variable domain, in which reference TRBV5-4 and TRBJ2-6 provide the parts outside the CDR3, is ETGVTQSPTHLIKTRGQQVTLRCSSQSGHNTVSWYQQALGQGPQFIFQYYREEENGRGNFPPRFSGLQFPNYSSELNVNALELDDSALYLCASSLGEPGANVLTFGAGSRLTVL.

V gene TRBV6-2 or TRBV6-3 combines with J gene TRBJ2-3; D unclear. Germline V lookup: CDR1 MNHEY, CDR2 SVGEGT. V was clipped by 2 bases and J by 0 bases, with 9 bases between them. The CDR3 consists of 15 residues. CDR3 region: CASSYEAKSTDTQYF. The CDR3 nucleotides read TGTGCCAGCAGTTACGAGGCGAAAAGCACAGATACGCAGTATTTT.

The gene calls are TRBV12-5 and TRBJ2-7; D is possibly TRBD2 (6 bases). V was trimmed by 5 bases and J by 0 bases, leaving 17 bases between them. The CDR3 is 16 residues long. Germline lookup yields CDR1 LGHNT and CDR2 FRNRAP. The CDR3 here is CASGPQGYGSSYEQYF. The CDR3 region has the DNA TGTGCTAGTGGTCCGCAGGGTTACGGGAGCTCCTACGAGCAGTACTTC.

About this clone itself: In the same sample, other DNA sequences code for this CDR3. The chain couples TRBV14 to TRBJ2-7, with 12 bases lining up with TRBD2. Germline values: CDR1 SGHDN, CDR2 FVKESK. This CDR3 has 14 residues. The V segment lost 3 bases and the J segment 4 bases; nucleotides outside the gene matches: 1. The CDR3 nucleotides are TGTGCCAGCAGCCAGCTAGCGGGAGGGTACGAGCAGTACTTC. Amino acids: CASSQLAGGYEQYF.

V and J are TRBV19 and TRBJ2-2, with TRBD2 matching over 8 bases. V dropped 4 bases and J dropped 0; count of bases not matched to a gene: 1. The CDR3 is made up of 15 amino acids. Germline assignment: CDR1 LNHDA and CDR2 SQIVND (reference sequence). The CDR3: CASSRGLANTGELFF. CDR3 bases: TGTGCCAGTAGTAGGGGACTAGCGAACACCGGGGAGCTGTTTTTT.

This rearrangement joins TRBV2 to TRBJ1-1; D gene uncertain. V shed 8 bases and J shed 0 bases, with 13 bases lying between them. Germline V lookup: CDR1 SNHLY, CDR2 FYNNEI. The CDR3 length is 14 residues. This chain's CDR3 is CASCTTAMNTEAFF. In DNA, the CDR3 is TGTGCCAGCTGTACAACAGCCATGAACACTGAAGCTTTCTTT.

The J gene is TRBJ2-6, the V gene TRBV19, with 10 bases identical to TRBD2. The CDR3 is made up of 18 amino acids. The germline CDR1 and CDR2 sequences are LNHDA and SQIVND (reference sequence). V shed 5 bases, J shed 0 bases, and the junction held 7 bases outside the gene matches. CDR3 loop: CASSVRTSGTSGANVLTF. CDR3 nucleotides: TGTGCCAGTAGTGTGAGGACTAGCGGCACCTCTGGGGCCAACGTCCTGACTTTC.